Listed below are T cell receptor beta chains from one sample, sequenced in a study of Graves' ophthalmopathy and Graves' hyperthyroidism. Using its own MiXCR run on the multiplex PCR reads, TCRdb lists one record per CDR3 protein. Of roughly 400,000 distinct CDR3 sequences listed, around 18% are singletons. The source material was peripheral blood. These receptors came from a woman aged 18-35 years with Graves' ophthalmopathy. CDR3s include the opening cysteine and the closing phenylalanine or tryptophan. The order of the fields is CDR3 DNA, CDR3 protein, clone size, J gene, V gene, D gene. D genes are given only for firm matches. For some rows the clone size is stated as once, few or many, or as a class when expanded; others skip it.

CDR3 DNA: TGTGCCAGCAGCCGTGGGGGGGCGAGGGGGTCCCAAGAGACCCAGTACTTC; CDR3 protein: CASSRGGARGSQETQYF; clone size: many; J gene: TRBJ2-5; V gene: TRBV4-2; D gene: .
CDR3 DNA: TGCAGCGTTGGCCCGGTCCATAACTATGGCTACACCTTC; CDR3 protein: CSVGPVHNYGYTF; clone size: many; J gene: TRBJ1-2; V gene: TRBV29-1; D gene: .
CDR3 DNA: TGTGCCAGCAGCCCAGCCAACGCTGAAGCTTTCTTT; CDR3 protein: CASSPANAEAFF; clone size: many; J gene: TRBJ1-1; V gene: TRBV12-3/TRBV12-4; D gene: .
CDR3 DNA: TGTGCCAGCAGTGATTCCCCGGGACAAAGCTACGAGCAGTACTTC; CDR3 protein: CASSDSPGQSYEQYF; clone size: .; J gene: TRBJ2-7; V gene: TRBV6-2/TRBV6-3; D gene: .
CDR3 DNA: TGTGCCAGCAGTGAACCTGGAAACACCATATATTTT; CDR3 protein: CASSEPGNTIYF; clone size: many; J gene: TRBJ1-3; V gene: TRBV6-1; D gene: .
CDR3 DNA: TGCGCCAGCAGCCAAGGCCGGGGACCCTCCTACGAGCAGTACTTC; CDR3 protein: CASSQGRGPSYEQYF; clone size: many; J gene: TRBJ2-7; V gene: TRBV4-3; D gene: .
CDR3 DNA: TGTGCCAGCTCACCACCGGCAGGGGGGCCGCGGGAGCAGTACTTC; CDR3 protein: CASSPPAGGPREQYF; clone size: few; J gene: TRBJ2-7; V gene: TRBV18; D gene: .
CDR3 DNA: TGTGCCAGCTTTTCGCCGGCGGGCAGGGGAGCCTTC; CDR3 protein: CASFSPAGRGAF; clone size: many; J gene: TRBJ2-7; V gene: TRBV12-3/TRBV12-4; D gene: .
CDR3 DNA: TGCGCCAGCAGCGGTCGAGCGGGAGCCTACGAGCAGTACTTC; CDR3 protein: CASSGRAGAYEQYF; clone size: many; J gene: TRBJ2-7; V gene: TRBV5-1; D gene: TRBD2
CDR3 DNA: TGTGCCAGCAGCATTCGACAGGGACTGCCCCAGCATTTT; CDR3 protein: CASSIRQGLPQHF; clone size: many; J gene: TRBJ1-5; V gene: TRBV11-2; D gene: TRBD1